The 3 T cell receptor beta chains below were found in one sample sequenced in a study of human T cells and chemical hapten exposure. The sample's time point: patch test 2, 6 weeks after DPC sensitization. Treatment defined: therapeutic diphenylcyclopropenone sensitization with weekly scalp DPC. TCRdb ran MiXCR on the RACE reads and lists one entry per CDR3 protein. The sample yields about 140,000 distinct CDR3 sequences, around 11% seen once. The sequences come from whole blood, collected in connection with sensitization to the hapten diphenylcyclopropenone (DPC). Source of these receptors: a woman aged 50 to 60 with alopecia areata. Some clones in this sample may be carry-over from other donors' samples.

V gene TRBV29-1 combines with J gene TRBJ2-5, with D unresolved. The CDR3 has 11 residues. The germline gives CDR1 SQVTM, CDR2 ANQGSEA. V dropped 7 bases and J dropped 4 bases, with 10 bases sitting between them. CDR3 nucleotide sequence: TGCAGCGCCTCCCCCCTAGAGACCCAGTACTTC. Protein sequence: CSASPLETQYF.

This clonotype has just a few counts. The chain links TRBV19 to TRBJ1-5; 9 nucleotides match TRBD1. V was clipped by 6 bases and J by 6 bases; unmatched bases: 9. CDR3 length equals 15 residues. Per germline, CDR1 LNHDA and CDR2 SQIVND (reference sequence). The CDR3 is CASRPGTGRIQPQHF. CDR3 bases: TGTGCCAGTAGACCGGGGACAGGGAGAATTCAGCCCCAGCATTTT.

The chain links TRBV20-1 to TRBJ2-2, with a weak D call TRBD2 (5 bases). Germline values: CDR1 DFQATT, CDR2 SNEGSKA (reference sequence). V lost 6 bases to trimming and J lost 6 bases, with 17 bases between them. The CDR3 sequence is 14 residues long. The DNA for the CDR3 is TGCAGTGCCCGATCCCCGGGGTTCGCCGGGGAGCTGTTTTTT. As protein: CSARSPGFAGELFF.